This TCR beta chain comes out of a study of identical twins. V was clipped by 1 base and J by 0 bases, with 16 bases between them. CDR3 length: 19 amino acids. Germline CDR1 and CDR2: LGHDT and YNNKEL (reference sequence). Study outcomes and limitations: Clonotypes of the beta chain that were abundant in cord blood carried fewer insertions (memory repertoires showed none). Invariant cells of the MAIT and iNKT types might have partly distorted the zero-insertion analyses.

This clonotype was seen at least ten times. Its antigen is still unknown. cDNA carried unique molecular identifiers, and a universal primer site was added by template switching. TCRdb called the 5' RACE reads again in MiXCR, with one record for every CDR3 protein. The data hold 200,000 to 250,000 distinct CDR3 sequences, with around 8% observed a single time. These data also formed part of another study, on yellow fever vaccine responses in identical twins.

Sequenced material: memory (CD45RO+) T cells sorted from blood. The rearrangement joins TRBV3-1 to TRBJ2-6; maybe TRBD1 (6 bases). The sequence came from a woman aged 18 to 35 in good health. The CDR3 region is CASSQVFRDTYSGANVLTF. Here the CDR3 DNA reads TGTGCCAGCAGCCAAGTTTTCCGGGACACATACTCTGGGGCCAACGTCCTGACTTTC.